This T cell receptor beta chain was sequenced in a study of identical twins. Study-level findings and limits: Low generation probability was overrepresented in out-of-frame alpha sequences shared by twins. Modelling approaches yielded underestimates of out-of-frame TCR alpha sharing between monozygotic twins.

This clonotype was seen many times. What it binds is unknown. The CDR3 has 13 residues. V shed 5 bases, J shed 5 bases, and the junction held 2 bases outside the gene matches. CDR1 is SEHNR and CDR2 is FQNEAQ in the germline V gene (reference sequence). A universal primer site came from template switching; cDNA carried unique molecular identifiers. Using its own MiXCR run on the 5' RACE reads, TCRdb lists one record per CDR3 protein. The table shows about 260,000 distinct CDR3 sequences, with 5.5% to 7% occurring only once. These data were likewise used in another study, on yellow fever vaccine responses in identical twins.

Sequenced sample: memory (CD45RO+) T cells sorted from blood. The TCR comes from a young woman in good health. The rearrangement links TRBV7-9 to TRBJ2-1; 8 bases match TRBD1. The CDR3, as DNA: TGTGCCAGCAGCGGACAGGGAGACAATGAGCAGTTCTTC. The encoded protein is CASSGQGDNEQFF.